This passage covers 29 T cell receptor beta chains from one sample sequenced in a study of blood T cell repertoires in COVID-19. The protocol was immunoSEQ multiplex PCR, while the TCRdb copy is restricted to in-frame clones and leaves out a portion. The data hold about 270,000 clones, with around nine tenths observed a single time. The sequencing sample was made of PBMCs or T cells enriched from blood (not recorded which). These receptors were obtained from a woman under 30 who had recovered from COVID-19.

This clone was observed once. The CDR3 loop reads CVRSPPAGTDEKLFF. DNA for the CDR3: TGTGTCAGAAGCCCACCCGCCGGGACAGATGAAAAACTGTTTTTT. This chain joins TRBV7-5 and TRBJ1-4; TRBD1, the table's D call, was not compared with the DNA. TRBV7-5 represents a pseudogene. The CDR3 totals 15 residues.

The CDR3 bases are TGTGCCGGAAGGGGGTCCTCAGATACGCAGTATTTT. This gives the protein CAGRGSSDTQYF. The chain employs TRBV30 and TRBJ2-3; D may be TRBD1 (6 bases). CDR3 size: 12 residues. The germline CDR1 and CDR2 sequences are GTSNPN and SVGIG (reference sequence). Trimming left V 8 bases short and J 4 bases short, with 13 bases between.

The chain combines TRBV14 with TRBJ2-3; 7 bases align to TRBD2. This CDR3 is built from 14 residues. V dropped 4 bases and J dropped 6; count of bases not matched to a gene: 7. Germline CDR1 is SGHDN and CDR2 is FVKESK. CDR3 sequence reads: CASSPRTRWDTQYF. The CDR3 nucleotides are TGTGCCAGCAGCCCCCGGACTAGATGGGATACGCAGTATTTT.

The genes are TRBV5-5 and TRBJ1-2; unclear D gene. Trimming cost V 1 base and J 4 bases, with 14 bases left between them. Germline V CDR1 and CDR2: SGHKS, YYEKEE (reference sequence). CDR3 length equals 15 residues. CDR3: CASSLSRATGYGYTF. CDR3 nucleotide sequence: TGTGCCAGCAGCTTGTCGAGGGCCACTGGCTATGGCTACACCTTC.

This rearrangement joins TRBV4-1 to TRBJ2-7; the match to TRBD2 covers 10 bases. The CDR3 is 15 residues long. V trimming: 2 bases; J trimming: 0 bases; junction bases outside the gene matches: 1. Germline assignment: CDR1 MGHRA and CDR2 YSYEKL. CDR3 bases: TGCGCCAGCAGCCAAATAGCGGGAGGCTCCTACGAGCAGTACTTC. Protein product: CASSQIAGGSYEQYF.

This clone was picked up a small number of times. The CDR3 spells CASSIYGGYGYTF. In nucleotides, the CDR3 is TGTGCCAGTAGTATATACGGGGGCTATGGCTACACCTTC. The rearrangement links TRBV19 to TRBJ1-2, with TRBD1 as a possible D gene (5 bases). Germline V gene data show CDR1 as LNHDA and CDR2 as SQIVND (reference sequence). This CDR3 is 13 amino acids long. Trimming removed 2 bases at V and 4 bases at J, with 8 bases between.

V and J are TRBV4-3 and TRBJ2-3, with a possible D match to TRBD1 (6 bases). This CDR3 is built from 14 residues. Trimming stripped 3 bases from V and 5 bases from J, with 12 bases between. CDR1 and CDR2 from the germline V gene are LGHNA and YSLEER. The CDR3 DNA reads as TGCGCCAGCAGCCAGCAGGGGTTCATAGATACGCAGTATTTT. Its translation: CASSQQGFIDTQYF.

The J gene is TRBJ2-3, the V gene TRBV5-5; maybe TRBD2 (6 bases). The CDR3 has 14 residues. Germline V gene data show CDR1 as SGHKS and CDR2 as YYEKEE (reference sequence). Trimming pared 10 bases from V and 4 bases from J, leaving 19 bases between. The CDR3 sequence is CASMEGFVADTQYF. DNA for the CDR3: TGTGCCTCAATGGAGGGCTTCGTGGCAGATACGCAGTATTTT.

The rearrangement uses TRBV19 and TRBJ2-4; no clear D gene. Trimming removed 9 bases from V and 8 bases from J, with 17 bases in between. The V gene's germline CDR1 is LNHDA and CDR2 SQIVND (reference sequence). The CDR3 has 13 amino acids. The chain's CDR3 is CASTQTGGYIQYF. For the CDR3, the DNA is TGTGCCAGCACCCAGACGGGTGGGTACATTCAGTACTTC.

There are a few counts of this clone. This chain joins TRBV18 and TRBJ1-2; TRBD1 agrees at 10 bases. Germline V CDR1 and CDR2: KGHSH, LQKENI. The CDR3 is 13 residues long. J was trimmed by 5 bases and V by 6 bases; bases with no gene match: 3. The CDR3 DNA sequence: TGTGCCAGCTCCGGGACAGGGGCTTATGGCTACACCTTC. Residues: CASSGTGAYGYTF.

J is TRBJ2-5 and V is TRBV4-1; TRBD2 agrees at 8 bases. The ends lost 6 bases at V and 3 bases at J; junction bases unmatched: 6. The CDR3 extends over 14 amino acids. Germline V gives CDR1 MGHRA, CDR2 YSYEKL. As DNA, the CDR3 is TGCGCCAGCAGTCCCGGACTAGCCAAAGAGACCCAGTACTTC. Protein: CASSPGLAKETQYF.

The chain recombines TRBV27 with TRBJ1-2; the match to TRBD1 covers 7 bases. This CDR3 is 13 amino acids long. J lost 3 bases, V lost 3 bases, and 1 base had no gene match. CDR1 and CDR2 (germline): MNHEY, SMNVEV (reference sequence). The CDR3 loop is CASSFGQDYGYTF. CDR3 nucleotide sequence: TGTGCCAGCAGTTTTGGACAGGACTATGGCTACACCTTC.

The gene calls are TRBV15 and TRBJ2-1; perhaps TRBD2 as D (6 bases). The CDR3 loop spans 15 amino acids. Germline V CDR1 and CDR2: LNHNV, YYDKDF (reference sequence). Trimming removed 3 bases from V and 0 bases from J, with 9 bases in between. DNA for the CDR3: TGTGCCACCAGCAGGATAGCGGCCTCCTACAATGAGCAGTTCTTC. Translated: CATSRIAASYNEQFF.

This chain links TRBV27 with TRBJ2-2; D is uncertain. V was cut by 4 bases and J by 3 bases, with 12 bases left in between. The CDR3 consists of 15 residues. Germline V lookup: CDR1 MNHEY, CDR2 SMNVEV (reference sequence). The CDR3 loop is CASSSFGGYTGELFF. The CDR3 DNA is TGTGCCAGCAGTTCCTTCGGCGGCTACACCGGGGAGCTGTTTTTT.

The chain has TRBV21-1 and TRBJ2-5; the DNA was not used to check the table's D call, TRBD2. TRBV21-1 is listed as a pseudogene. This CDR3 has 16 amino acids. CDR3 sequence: CASSSPGLAGKETQYF. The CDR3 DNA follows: TGTGCCAGCAGCAGCCCGGGACTAGCGGGGAAGGAGACCCAGTACTTC.

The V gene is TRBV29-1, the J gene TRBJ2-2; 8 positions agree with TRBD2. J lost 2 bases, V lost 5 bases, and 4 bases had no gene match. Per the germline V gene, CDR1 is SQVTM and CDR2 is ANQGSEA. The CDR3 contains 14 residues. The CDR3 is CSVFAGGNTGELFF. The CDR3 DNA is TGCAGCGTTTTTGCGGGGGGCAACACCGGGGAGCTGTTTTTT.

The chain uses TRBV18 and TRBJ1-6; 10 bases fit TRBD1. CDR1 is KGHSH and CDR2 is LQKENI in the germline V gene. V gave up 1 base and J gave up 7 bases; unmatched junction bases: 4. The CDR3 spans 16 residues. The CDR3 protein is CASSPLDRGTNSPLHF. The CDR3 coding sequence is TGTGCCAGCTCACCACTGGACAGGGGGACGAATTCACCCCTCCACTTT.

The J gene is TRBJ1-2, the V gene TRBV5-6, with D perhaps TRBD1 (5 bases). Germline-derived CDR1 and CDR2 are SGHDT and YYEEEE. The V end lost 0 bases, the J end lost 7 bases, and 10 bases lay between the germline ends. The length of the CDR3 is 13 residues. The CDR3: CASSLVQGSGYTF. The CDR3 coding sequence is TGTGCCAGCAGCTTGGTGCAGGGTTCTGGCTACACCTTC.

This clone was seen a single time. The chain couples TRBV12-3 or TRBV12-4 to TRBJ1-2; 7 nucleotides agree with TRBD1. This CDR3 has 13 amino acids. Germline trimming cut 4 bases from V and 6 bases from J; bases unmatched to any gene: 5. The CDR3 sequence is CASSYTQGHGYTF. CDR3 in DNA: TGTGCCAGCAGTTATACACAGGGGCATGGCTACACCTTC.

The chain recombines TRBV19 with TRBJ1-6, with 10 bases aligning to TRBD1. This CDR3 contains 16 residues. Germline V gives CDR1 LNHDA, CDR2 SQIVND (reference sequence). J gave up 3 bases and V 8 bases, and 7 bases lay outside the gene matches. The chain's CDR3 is CASRRQGAIYNSPLHF. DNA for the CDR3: TGTGCCAGTCGAAGACAGGGGGCAATCTATAATTCACCCCTCCACTTT.

In DNA, the CDR3 is TGTGCCAGCAGCGAAAATCTAGCGGTCAAACACAATGAGCAGTTCTTC. Translated, it gives CASSENLAVKHNEQFF. The V call is TRBV9, the J call TRBJ2-1, with TRBD2 identical over 7 bases. CDR1 and CDR2 (germline): SGDLS, YYNGEE. Trimming removed 3 bases from V and 5 bases from J; junction bases left unmatched: 11. CDR3 length: 16 residues. The complete variable domain, with remaining parts taken from reference TRBV9 and TRBJ2-1, reads DSGVTQTPKHLITATGQRVTLRCSPRSGDLSVYWYQQSLDQGLQFLIQYYNGEERAKGNILERFSAQQFPDLHSELNLSSLELGDSALYFCASSENLAVKHNEQFFGPGTRLTVL.

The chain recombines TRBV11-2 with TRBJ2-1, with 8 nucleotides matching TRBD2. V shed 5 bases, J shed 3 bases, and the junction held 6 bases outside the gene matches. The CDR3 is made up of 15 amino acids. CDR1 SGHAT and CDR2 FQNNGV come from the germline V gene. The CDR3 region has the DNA TGTGCCAGCAGCCAGAGACTAGCGAACTACAATGAGCAGTTCTTC. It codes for CASSQRLANYNEQFF.

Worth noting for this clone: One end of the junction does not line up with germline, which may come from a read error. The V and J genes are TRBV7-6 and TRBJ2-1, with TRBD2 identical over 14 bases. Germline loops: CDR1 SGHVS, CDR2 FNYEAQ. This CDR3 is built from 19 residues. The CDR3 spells CASSLVGTSGGQFYSEQFF. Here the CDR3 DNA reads TGTGCCAGCAGCTTAGTAGGGACTAGCGGGGGACAATTCTACAGTGAGCAGTTCTTC. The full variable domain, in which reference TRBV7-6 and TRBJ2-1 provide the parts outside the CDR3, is GAGVSQSPRYKVTKRGQDVALRCDPISGHVSLYWYRQALGQGPEFLTYFNYEAQQDKSGLPNDRFSAERPEGSISTLTIQRTEQRDSAMYRCASSLVGTSGGQFYSEQFFGPGTRLTVL.

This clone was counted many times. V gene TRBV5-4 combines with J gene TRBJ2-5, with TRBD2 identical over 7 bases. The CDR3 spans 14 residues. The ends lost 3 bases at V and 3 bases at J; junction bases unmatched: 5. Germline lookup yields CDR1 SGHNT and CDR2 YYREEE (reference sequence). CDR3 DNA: TGTGCCAGCAGCTCCCCTAGCGGAAAAGAGACCCAGTACTTC. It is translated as CASSSPSGKETQYF.

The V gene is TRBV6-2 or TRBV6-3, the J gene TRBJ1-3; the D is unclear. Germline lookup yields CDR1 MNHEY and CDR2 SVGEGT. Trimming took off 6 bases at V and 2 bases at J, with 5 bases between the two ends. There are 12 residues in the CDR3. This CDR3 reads CASSLAGNTIYF. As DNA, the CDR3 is TGTGCCAGCAGCCTCGCTGGAAACACCATATATTTT.

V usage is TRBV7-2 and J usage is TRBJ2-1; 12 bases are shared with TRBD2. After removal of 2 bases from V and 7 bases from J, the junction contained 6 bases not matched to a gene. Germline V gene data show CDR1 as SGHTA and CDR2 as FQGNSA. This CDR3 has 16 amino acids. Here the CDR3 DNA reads TGTGCCAGCAGCTTATACCTAGCGGGGGGGCTTAATGAGCAGTTCTTC. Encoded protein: CASSLYLAGGLNEQFF. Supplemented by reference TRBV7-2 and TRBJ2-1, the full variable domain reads GAGVSQSPSNKVTEKGKDVELRCDPISGHTALYWYRQSLGQGLEFLIYFQGNSAPDKSGLPSDRFSAERTGGSVSTLTIQRTQQEDSAVYLCASSLYLAGGLNEQFFGPGTRLTVL.

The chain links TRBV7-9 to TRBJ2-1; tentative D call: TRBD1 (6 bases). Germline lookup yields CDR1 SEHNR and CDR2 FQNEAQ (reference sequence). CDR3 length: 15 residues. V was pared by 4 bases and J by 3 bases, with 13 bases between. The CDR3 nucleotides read TGTGCCAGCAGCTCAACAGGGTTGGTCTACAATGAGCAGTTCTTC. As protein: CASSSTGLVYNEQFF.

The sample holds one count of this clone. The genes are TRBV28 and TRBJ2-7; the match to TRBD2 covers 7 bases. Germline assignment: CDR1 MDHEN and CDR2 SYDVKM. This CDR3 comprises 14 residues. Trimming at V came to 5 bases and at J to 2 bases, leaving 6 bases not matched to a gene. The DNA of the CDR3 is TGTGCCAGCAGTCTAGCGGTGCTCCCCTACGAGCAGTACTTC. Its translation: CASSLAVLPYEQYF.

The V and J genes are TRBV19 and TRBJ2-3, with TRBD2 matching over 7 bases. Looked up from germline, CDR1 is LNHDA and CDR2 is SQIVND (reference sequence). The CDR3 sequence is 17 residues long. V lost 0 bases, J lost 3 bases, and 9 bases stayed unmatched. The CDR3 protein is CASSIDGLEVMTDTQYF. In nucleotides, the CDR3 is TGTGCCAGTAGTATAGACGGACTAGAGGTTATGACAGATACGCAGTATTTT. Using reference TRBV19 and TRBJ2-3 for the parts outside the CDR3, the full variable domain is DGGITQSPKYLFRKEGQNVTLSCEQNLNHDAMYWYRQDPGQGLRLIYYSQIVNDFQKGDIAEGYSVSREKKESFPLTVTSAQKNPTAFYLCASSIDGLEVMTDTQYFGPGTRLTVL.